The 7 T cell receptor beta chains below all came from one sample that was sequenced in a study of blood T cell repertoires in COVID-19. Measured with immunoSEQ multiplex PCR; TCRdb has only the in-frame clones, and not every one. The sample contains about 97,000 clones, less than 95% of which appear only once. The sample was peripheral blood. These receptor sequences come from a man in his sixties with acute or convalescent COVID-19.

This rearrangement joins TRBV6-1 to TRBJ1-1; a weak D match, TRBD1 (5 bases). Germline V lookup: CDR1 MNHNS, CDR2 SASEGT. Deletions cut 2 bases from V and 0 bases from J, with 16 bases between. The CDR3 has 17 amino acids. CDR3 in amino acids: CASSEYSQGRLNTEAFF. CDR3 nucleotides: TGTGCCAGCAGTGAATATTCCCAGGGAAGATTGAACACTGAAGCTTTCTTT.

The chain employs TRBV6-5 and TRBJ1-2; 8 bases match TRBD1. This CDR3 has 13 residues. The germline CDR1 and CDR2 sequences are MNHEY and SVGAGI. J gave up 8 bases and V 1 base, and 3 bases lay outside the gene matches. CDR3 loop: CASSYYDRGGYTF. CDR3 nucleotide sequence: TGTGCCAGCAGTTACTATGACAGGGGAGGCTACACCTTC.

The chain uses TRBV5-1 and TRBJ1-4, with D possibly matching TRBD1 (5 bases). V was cut by 1 base and J by 8 bases, with 18 bases left in between. The V gene's germline CDR1 is SGHRS and CDR2 YFSETQ. The CDR3 length is 16 residues. The CDR3 here is CASSLSRASGEEKLFF. As DNA, the CDR3 is TGCGCCAGCAGCTTGTCCAGGGCTAGCGGCGAAGAAAAACTGTTTTTT.

The chain employs TRBV19 and TRBJ2-1; weak D call: TRBD1 (7 bases). Deletions cut 10 bases from V and 1 base from J, with 14 bases between. CDR1 LNHDA and CDR2 SQIVND come from the germline V gene (reference sequence). CDR3 length equals 14 residues. The CDR3 DNA reads as TGTGCCACCAGGGGGGACAAGTCCTACAATGAGCAGTTCTTC. It is translated as CATRGDKSYNEQFF.

The rearrangement uses TRBV7-8 and TRBJ1-3, with a tentative D call TRBD1 (5 bases). From germline, CDR1 is SGHVS and CDR2 FQNEAQ. V gave up 0 bases and J gave up 1 base, with 13 bases separating them. CDR3 length equals 17 residues. CDR3 bases: TGTGCCAGCAGCTTAGCGCGGCGGGGGTTGTCTGGAAACACCATATATTTT. It translates to CASSLARRGLSGNTIYF.

The chain employs TRBV6-5 and TRBJ1-2; D uncertain. Germline V gene sequence: CDR1 MNHEY, CDR2 SVGAGI. V gave up 0 bases and J gave up 2 bases, with 10 bases separating them. This CDR3 region has 15 residues. The CDR3 nucleotides are TGTGCCAGCAGTTACTCTGGGGAGGGAAACTATGGCTACACCTTC. This gives the protein CASSYSGEGNYGYTF.

This chain connects TRBV28 to TRBJ1-2; a weak D match, TRBD1 (5 bases). Germline CDR1 reads MDHEN; CDR2 reads SYDVKM. V was cut by 4 bases and J by 4 bases, with 7 bases left in between. The CDR3 loop spans 12 amino acids. CDR3 loop: CASSSRVYGYTF. The CDR3 coding sequence is TGTGCCAGCAGTTCCAGGGTCTATGGCTACACCTTC.